Included here is one TCR beta chain sequence, with context. Its antigen is undetermined. The sample belongs to a study of cytomegalovirus exposure and HLA in healthy donors. General study points: About 87% or about 30% of the time was how often most TCR beta V segments were productive, according to an earlier analysis. Most sequenced TCRs were rare (though some public TCRs occurred in many donors).

Trimming took off 1 base at V and 0 bases at J, with 9 bases between the two ends. This CDR3 has 15 residues. Germline values: CDR1 SGHVS, CDR2 FQNEAQ. The PCR used 60 Vbeta and 13 Jbeta primers. Produced via immunoSEQ multiplex PCR; TCRdb's table is partial and in-frame only. Of about 200,000 clones detected, 65% to 85% appear once; the ten largest clones hold about 1.7%. The chain joins TRBV7-8 to TRBJ1-1; D possibly corresponds to TRBD1 (6 bases). The sequenced sample was PBMCs. The receptor was isolated from a man over 45 in good health and CMV-seronegative. CDR3 sequence: CASSLDAGVNTEAFF. CDR3 nucleotide sequence: TGTGCCAGCAGCTTAGATGCAGGGGTGAACACTGAAGCTTTCTTT.